This T cell receptor (beta chain) was identified during a study of blood T cell repertoires in COVID-19. On the study more broadly: Specimens from acute and convalescent COVID-19 originated in the United States, Italy and Spain.

Profiled with immunoSEQ multiplex PCR; TCRdb holds only in-frame clones, not every one. The table shows about 150,000 clones, with roughly 87% occurring only once. V shed 4 bases and J shed 7 bases, with 13 bases lying between them. The germline CDR1 and CDR2 sequences are SGHRS and YFSETQ. The CDR3 sequence is 13 residues long. The study counted Cohort 3 donors as recovered given two negative PCRs, clearance, or symptom resolution. The clonotype originates from a woman in her forties or fifties who had recovered from COVID-19. Sequencing input: PBMCs or T cells enriched from blood (not recorded which). The chain couples TRBV5-1 to TRBJ2-3, with a weak D call TRBD2 (5 bases). CDR3 sequence: CASSPGLSNTQYF. The CDR3 DNA reads TGCGCCAGCAGCCCCGGACTGTCAAATACGCAGTATTTT.